This T cell receptor beta chain stems from a study of vaccination and CD4 T cells after COVID-19. Turning to the study itself: Median time from second vaccine dose to sampling was 72 days (14 to 241). Researchers treated control cultures with a CEFX pool, an HIV-1 Nef pool, or no peptide.

The Oncomine TCR Beta short-read assay sequenced DNA from cultured CD4+ T cells. TCRdb re-analysed the PCR reads in MiXCR, keeping a single row per CDR3 protein. The top ten clones hold 20% to 25% of a sample with roughly 4,500 distinct CDR3 sequences, over 20% of them seen once. Study-wide findings and caveats: The median count of SARS-CoV-2-reactive clonotypes rose from about 20 to 38, not significantly. There were relatively few convalescent patients studied, and there were no early post-infection timepoints.

J was trimmed by 3 bases and V by 3 bases; bases with no gene match: 1. CDR3 length: 13 residues. The germline gives CDR1 KGHSH, CDR2 LQKENI. Treatment described: roughly 10-day PBMC culture with coronavirus spike peptide pools or control peptides (ViraFEST assay). Only a few counts were recorded for this clonotype. Antigen unknown. The clonotype originates from a human donor who had recovered from COVID-19. Sequencing used CD4+ T cells from blood, cultured in vitro. The V gene is TRBV18, the J gene TRBJ1-2, with 7 bases that match TRBD1. The CDR3 here is CASSPGTDYGYTF. The CDR3 nucleotides read TGTGCCAGCTCACCCGGGACAGACTATGGCTACACCTTC. The variable domain in full, with the rest retrieved from reference TRBV18 and TRBJ1-2, is NAGVMQNPRHLVRRRGQEARLRCSPMKGHSHVYWYRQLPEEGLKFMVYLQKENIIDESGMPKERFSAEFPKEGPSILRIQQVVRGDSAAYFCASSPGTDYGYTFGSGTRLTVV.